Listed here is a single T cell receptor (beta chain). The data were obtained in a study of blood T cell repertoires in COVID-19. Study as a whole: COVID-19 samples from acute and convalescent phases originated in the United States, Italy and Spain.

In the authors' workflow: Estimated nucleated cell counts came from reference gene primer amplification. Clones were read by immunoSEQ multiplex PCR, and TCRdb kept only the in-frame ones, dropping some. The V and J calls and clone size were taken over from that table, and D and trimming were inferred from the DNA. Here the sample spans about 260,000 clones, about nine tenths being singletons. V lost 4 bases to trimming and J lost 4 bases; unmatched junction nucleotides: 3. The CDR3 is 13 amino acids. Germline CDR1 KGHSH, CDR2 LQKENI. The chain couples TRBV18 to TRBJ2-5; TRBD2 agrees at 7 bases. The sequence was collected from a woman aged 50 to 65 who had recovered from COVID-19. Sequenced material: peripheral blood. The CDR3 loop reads CASSLPGGETQYF. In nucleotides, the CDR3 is TGTGCCAGCTCACTTCCGGGGGGAGAGACCCAGTACTTC.